This TCR beta chain came from a study of T-cell reconstitution after alpha-beta-depleted transplantation in children. Study conclusions and caveats: Reportedly, alpha-beta T cells present about two months post-transplant originated from several hundred expanded clones of graft origin. Hyperexpanded clones declined; after one year, newly produced T cells mostly supplied diversity.

With 2 bases removed from V and 8 bases from J, the gap between germline ends came to 4 bases. This CDR3 comprises 11 residues. Germline loops: CDR1 SGHAT, CDR2 FQNNGV. Construction of the TCRbeta library involved unique molecular identifiers. TCRdb called the PCR reads again in MiXCR, with one record for every CDR3 protein. Counted here are hundreds of thousands of distinct CDR3 sequences, about an eighth occurring once; the ten biggest clones make up 0.75% to 0.85%. This clonotype was seen many times. The antigen remains unidentified. The sequences come from PBMCs, collected before TCRalphabeta/CD19-depleted stem cell transplant. The chain joins TRBV11-2 to TRBJ2-1; no firm D call. This TCR was sampled from a girl aged 2-10 years with congenital amegakaryocytic thrombocytopenia, due to receive a stem cell transplant. The CDR3 protein is CASSLNYEQFF. The CDR3, as DNA: TGTGCCAGCAGCTTAAATTATGAGCAGTTCTTC.